This T cell receptor (beta chain) was profiled in a study of T cells in Graves' hyperthyroidism and ophthalmopathy. Study-wide results and limits: Most clonotypes expanded in the thyroid (above 0.001) were also present in blood.

This clonotype was found a few times. Its matching antigen is unknown. Amplification of TCR beta CDR3 regions used RNA as the template. The TCR CDR3 first-round RT-PCR relied on the HTBI primer set. TCRdb called the multiplex PCR reads again in MiXCR, with one record for every CDR3 protein. The repertoire has about 580,000 distinct CDR3 sequences, about half of them found once; the top ten carry about 8%. Germline V gene data show CDR1 as SGHTA and CDR2 as FQGTGA. The CDR3 is 15 residues long. Losses at the gene ends were 1 base for V and 4 bases for J; bases not matched to a gene: 7. Absent ophthalmopathy progression within 18 months defined stable Graves' hyperthyroidism. Clinical symptoms, serum thyroxine and TRAb, thyroid ultrasound and orbital computed tomography were used for the diagnoses.

The sequencing sample was made of peripheral blood or thyroid tissue (not recorded which). The chain has TRBV7-3 and TRBJ2-7, with 7 bases aligning to TRBD2. This clonotype originated in a young woman with Graves' hyperthyroidism. For the CDR3, the DNA is TGTGCCAGCAGCTTAAGGGAGGGGAGGCAATACGAGCAGTACTTC. The encoded protein is CASSLREGRQYEQYF. Using reference TRBV7-3 and TRBJ2-7 for the parts outside the CDR3, the full variable domain is GAGVSQTPSNKVTEKGKYVELRCDPISGHTALYWYRQSLGQGPEFLIYFQGTGAADDSGLPNDRFFAVRPEGSVSTLKIQRTERGDSAVYLCASSLREGRQYEQYFGPGTRLTVT.